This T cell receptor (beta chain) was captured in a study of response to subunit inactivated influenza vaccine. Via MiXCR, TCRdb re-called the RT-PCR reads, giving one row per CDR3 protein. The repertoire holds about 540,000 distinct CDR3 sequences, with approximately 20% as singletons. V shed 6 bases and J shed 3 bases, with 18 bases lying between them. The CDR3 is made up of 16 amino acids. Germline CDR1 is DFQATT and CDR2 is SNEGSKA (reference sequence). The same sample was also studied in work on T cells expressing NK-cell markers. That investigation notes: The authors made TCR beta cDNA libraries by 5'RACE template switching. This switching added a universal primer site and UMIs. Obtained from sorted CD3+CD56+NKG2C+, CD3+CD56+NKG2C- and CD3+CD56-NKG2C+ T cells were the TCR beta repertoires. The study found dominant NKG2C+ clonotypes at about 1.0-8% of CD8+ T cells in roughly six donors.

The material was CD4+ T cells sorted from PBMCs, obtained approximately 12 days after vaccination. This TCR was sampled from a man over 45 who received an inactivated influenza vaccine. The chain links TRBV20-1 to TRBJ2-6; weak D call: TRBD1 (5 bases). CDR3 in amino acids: CSAEKGSSRGANVLTF. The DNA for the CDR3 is TGCAGTGCCGAAAAGGGGTCCTCACGTGGGGCCAACGTCCTGACTTTC.